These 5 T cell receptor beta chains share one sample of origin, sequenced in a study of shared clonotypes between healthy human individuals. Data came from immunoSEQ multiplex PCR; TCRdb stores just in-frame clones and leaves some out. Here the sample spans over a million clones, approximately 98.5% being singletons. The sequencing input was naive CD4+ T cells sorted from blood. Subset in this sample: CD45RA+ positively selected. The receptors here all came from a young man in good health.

CDR3 sequence reads: CASSSDRTSRDNEQFF. The CDR3 DNA is TGTGCCAGCAGCTCCGACCGGACTAGCCGGGACAATGAGCAGTTCTTC. V and J are TRBV7-3 and TRBJ2-1; 8 bases line up with TRBD2. The V gene end was trimmed by 4 bases and the J gene end by 5 bases; junction bases not matched to a gene: 10. Germline V gives CDR1 SGHTA, CDR2 FQGTGA. The CDR3 runs 16 residues.

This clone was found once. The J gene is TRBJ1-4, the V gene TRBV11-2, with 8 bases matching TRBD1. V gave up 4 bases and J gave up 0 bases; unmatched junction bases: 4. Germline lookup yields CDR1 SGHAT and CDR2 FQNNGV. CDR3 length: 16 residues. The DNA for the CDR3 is TGTGCCAGCAGCTCTGGACAGGGCGCAACTAATGAAAAACTGTTTTTT. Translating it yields CASSSGQGATNEKLFF.

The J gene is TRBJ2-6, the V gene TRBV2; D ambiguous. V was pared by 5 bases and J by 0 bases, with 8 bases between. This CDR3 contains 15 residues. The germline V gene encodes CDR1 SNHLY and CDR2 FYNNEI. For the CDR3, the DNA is TGTGCCAGCAGTCGAGACATCTCTGGGGCCAACGTCCTGACTTTC. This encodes CASSRDISGANVLTF.

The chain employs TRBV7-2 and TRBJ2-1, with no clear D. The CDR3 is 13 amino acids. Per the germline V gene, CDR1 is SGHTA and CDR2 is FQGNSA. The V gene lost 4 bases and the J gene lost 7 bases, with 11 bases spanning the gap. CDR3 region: CASSSYSVNEQFF. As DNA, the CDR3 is TGTGCCAGCAGCTCGTATAGTGTGAATGAGCAGTTCTTC.

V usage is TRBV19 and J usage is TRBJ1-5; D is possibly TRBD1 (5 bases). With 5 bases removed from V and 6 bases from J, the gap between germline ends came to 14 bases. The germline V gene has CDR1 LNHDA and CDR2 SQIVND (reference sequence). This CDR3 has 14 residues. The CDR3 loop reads CASSLAGISQPQHF. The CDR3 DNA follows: TGTGCCAGTAGTCTAGCAGGGATTAGTCAGCCCCAGCATTTT.